These 9 T cell receptor beta chains originate from one sample sequenced in a study of CD8 T cells in cerebrospinal fluid in Alzheimer's disease. TCRdb derives one entry per CDR3 protein from the 10x single-cell sequencing reads, leaving out DNA. The sample data list about 1,600 distinct CDR3 sequences. Material: cerebrospinal fluid. The receptor source for this set is a human donor in good health.

This clonotype registers medium-sized by frequency. V gene TRBV20-1 combines with J gene TRBJ1-4. The CDR3 totals 14 residues. Germline V gene data show CDR1 as DFQATT and CDR2 as SNEGSKA (reference sequence). The CDR3 region is CSARGGTQGEKLFF.

Frequency places this clonotype as medium-sized. This rearrangement joins TRBV7-2 to TRBJ2-7; checking the TCRdb D call of TRBD2 is not possible without DNA. The CDR3 is 14 residues long. Germline CDR1 SGHTA, CDR2 FQGNSA. The CDR3: CASSPSSGRDEQYF.

This clonotype is classed as medium-sized by frequency. The chain recombines TRBV7-9 with TRBJ1-1; the TCRdb D gene call, TRBD1, has no DNA to confirm it. Germline V lookup: CDR1 SEHNR, CDR2 FQNEAQ (reference sequence). This CDR3 comprises 12 residues. CDR3 residues: CASSDRGAEAFF.

V gene TRBV7-2 combines with J gene TRBJ2-2; the D call from TCRdb, TRBD1, cannot be confirmed without DNA. CDR3 length: 15 residues. From germline, CDR1 is SGHTA and CDR2 FQGNSA. CDR3: CASSYGGQAPGSCFF.

Its frequency marks this clonotype as medium-sized. The chain links TRBV9 to TRBJ2-7; there is no DNA to check the TCRdb D call of TRBD1. The germline V gene has CDR1 SGDLS and CDR2 YYNGEE. The length of the CDR3 is 16 residues. The CDR3 here is CASSVSSQGQGYEQYF.

This clonotype is deemed medium-sized (0.01 to 0.1%) by its frequency. J is TRBJ2-1 and V is TRBV29-1. Looked up from germline, CDR1 is SQVTM and CDR2 is ANQGSEA. The CDR3 has 14 amino acids. The CDR3 sequence is CSLLGIGSYNEQFF.

In terms of frequency, this clonotype is medium-sized. The CDR3 sequence is CASRGDRETQYF. The rearrangement links TRBV6-2 or TRBV6-3 to TRBJ2-5; with no DNA, the TCRdb D assignment of TRBD1 cannot be verified. Germline V lookup: CDR1 MNHEY, CDR2 SVGEGT. The CDR3 contains 12 residues.

This clonotype is called medium-sized based on its frequency. The rearrangement links TRBV12-3 or TRBV12-4 to TRBJ2-1. This CDR3 region has 13 residues. The CDR3 spells CASSAEMYNEQFF.

This clonotype is medium-sized (0.01 to 0.1%) by frequency. The J gene is TRBJ1-5, the V gene TRBV6-1; there is no DNA to check the TCRdb D call of TRBD1. CDR1 and CDR2 from the germline V gene are MNHNS and SASEGT. The CDR3 covers 13 residues. CDR3 residues: CASSLGVAPPQHF.